This TCR beta chain appears in the sequencing data of a study of beta chain features in type 1 diabetes. Whole-study findings and limits: Short templates might get an advantage during PCR, and this would be equal in patients and controls. A definitive answer on HLA type influencing TCRB rearrangement was not reached here. It was among patients, rather than healthy donors, that naive, central memory and Treg TCRB repertoires appeared more similar.

The ends lost 3 bases at V and 5 bases at J; junction bases unmatched: 7. The germline CDR1 and CDR2 sequences are SGHNT and YYREEE (reference sequence). The CDR3 consists of 14 residues. Comment on this clone: Antigen: not known.

Every isolated RNA sample was fully reverse transcribed, so sequencing captured expressed TCRB transcripts. Assay: immunoSEQ multiplex PCR; the TCRdb copy retains only in-frame clones and omits some. Of under 250,000 clones in the sample, approximately 11% were seen once. The sequence was collected from a man between 18 and 35 years old in good health. Sequenced: central memory CD4+ T cells from blood. The genes are TRBV5-4 and TRBJ2-5; 7 nucleotides match TRBD2. The CDR3 sequence: CASSSSGPRETQYF. In DNA form, the CDR3 reads TGTGCCAGCAGCTCTAGCGGCCCGAGGGAGACCCAGTACTTC. The variable domain in full, completed from reference TRBV5-4 and TRBJ2-5, reads ETGVTQSPTHLIKTRGQQVTLRCSSQSGHNTVSWYQQALGQGPQFIFQYYREEENGRGNFPPRFSGLQFPNYSSELNVNALELDDSALYLCASSSSGPRETQYFGPGTRLLVL.